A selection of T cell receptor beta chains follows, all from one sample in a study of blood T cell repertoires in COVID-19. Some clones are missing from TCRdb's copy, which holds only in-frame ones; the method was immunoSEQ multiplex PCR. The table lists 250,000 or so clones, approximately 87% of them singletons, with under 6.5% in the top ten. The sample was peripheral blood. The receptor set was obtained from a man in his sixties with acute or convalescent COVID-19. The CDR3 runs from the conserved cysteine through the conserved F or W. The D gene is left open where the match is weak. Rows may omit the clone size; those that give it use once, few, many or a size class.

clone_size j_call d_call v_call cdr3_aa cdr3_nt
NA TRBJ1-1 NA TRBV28 CASSFPLTDLNTEAFF TGTGCCAGCAGTTTCCCCCTTACAGACCTGAACACTGAAGCTTTCTTT
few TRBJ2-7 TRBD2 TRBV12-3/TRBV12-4 CASSPTSDEQYF TGTGCCAGCAGTCCTACTAGCGACGAGCAGTACTTC
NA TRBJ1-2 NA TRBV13 CASSAQGYGYTF TGTGCCAGCAGCGCCCAGGGTTACGGCTACACCTTC
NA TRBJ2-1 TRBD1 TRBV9 CASSVGDRGRGKQFF TGTGCCAGCAGCGTAGGGGACAGGGGACGCGGGAAGCAGTTCTTC
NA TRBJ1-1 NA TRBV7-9 CASSFDRLNTEAFF TGTGCCAGCAGCTTCGACAGATTGAACACTGAAGCTTTCTTT
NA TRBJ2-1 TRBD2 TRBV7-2 CASSPGTSARGGNNEQFF TGTGCCAGCAGCCCAGGGACTAGCGCCCGGGGTGGTAACAATGAGCAGTTCTTC
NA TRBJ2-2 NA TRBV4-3 CASSQVVSGELFF TGCGCCAGCAGCCAAGTAGTGAGCGGGGAGCTGTTTTTT
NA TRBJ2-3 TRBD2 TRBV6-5 CASSWTGGGTDTQYF TGTGCCAGCAGCTGGACGGGAGGTGGCACAGATACGCAGTATTTT
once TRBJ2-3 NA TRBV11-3 CASSPGPDTQYF TGTGCCAGCAGCCCTGGGCCAGATACGCAGTATTTT
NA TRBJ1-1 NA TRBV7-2 CASSDPGGYTEAFF TGTGCCAGCAGTGACCCGGGAGGCTACACTGAAGCTTTCTTT
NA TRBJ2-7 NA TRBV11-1 CASEVGYPGNEQYF TGTGCCAGCGAGGTGGGCTACCCCGGGAACGAGCAGTACTTC
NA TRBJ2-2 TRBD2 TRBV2 CASSPTSGDTGELFF TGTGCCAGCAGTCCCACCAGCGGGGACACCGGGGAGCTGTTTTTT
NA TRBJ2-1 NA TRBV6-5 CASSPQGYYNEQFF TGTGCCAGCTCACCCCAGGGGTACTACAATGAGCAGTTCTTC
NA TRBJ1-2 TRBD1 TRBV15 CATSRDVGTGLGYGYTF TGTGCCACCAGCAGAGATGTCGGGACAGGCCTTGGTTATGGCTACACCTTC
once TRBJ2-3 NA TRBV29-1 CSVEDLGMGGFDTQYF TGCAGCGTTGAAGATTTGGGGATGGGGGGATTTGATACGCAGTATTTT
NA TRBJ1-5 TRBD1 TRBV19 CASSRLQGRNSNQPQHF TGTGCCAGTAGTCGTCTACAGGGGCGAAACAGCAATCAGCCCCAGCATTTT
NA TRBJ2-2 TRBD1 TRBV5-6 CASRQGMNTGELFF TGTGCCAGTAGACAGGGGATGAACACCGGGGAGCTGTTTTTT
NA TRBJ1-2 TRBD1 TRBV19 CASSPTGQGSGYTF TGTGCCAGTAGTCCAACGGGACAGGGGTCTGGCTACACCTTC
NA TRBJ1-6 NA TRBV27 CASSQPRQGSSYNSPLHF TGTGCCAGCAGCCAACCCCGTCAGGGGAGCTCCTATAATTCACCCCTCCACTTT
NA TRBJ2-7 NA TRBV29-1 CSALGLGGYEQYF TGCAGCGCCTTGGGACTGGGTGGCTACGAGCAGTACTTC
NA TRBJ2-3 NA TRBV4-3 CASSQDWGDPVHTQYF TGCGCCAGCAGCCAAGATTGGGGGGACCCCGTCCATACGCAGTATTTT
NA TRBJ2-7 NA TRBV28 CASRWQGGYEQYF TGTGCCAGCAGGTGGCAGGGAGGATACGAGCAGTACTTC
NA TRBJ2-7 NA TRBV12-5 CASGLAGGQGLYEQYF TGTGCTAGTGGTTTGGCCGGGGGGCAGGGCCTCTACGAGCAGTACTTC
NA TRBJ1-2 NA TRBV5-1 CASSLPGDDYTF TGCGCCAGCAGCTTACCAGGGGATGACTACACCTTC
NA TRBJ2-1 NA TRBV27 CASSLAPSNEQFF TGTGCCAGCAGCCTAGCGCCTAGCAATGAGCAGTTCTTC
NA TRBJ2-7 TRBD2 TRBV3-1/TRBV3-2 CASSHTSGRGEQYF TGTGCCAGCAGCCATACTAGCGGGAGGGGTGAGCAGTACTTC
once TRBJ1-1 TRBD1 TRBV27 CASSFPGQGRGTEAFF TGTGCCAGCAGTTTCCCGGGACAGGGCCGGGGCACTGAAGCTTTCTTT
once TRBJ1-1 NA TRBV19 CASSQTGTEAFF TGTGCCAGTAGTCAAACAGGGACTGAAGCTTTCTTT
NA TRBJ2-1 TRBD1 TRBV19 CASTPGQGRENEQFF TGTGCCAGTACCCCGGGACAGGGGAGAGAGAATGAGCAGTTCTTC
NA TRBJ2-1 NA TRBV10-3 CAISLDYLAEQFF TGTGCCATCAGCCTGGACTATTTGGCTGAGCAGTTCTTC
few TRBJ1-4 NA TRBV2 CASRAGITNEKLFF TGTGCCAGCAGAGCCGGGATCACGAATGAAAAACTGTTTTTT
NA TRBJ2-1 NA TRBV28 CASSSTGLNEQFF TGTGCCAGCAGTTCGACAGGACTCAATGAGCAGTTCTTC
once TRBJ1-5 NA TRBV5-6 CASNQVGQPQHF TGTGCCAGCAACCAGGTTGGGCAGCCCCAGCATTTT
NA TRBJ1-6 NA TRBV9 CASSVDRESSPLHF TGTGCCAGCAGCGTAGACAGGGAAAGTTCACCCCTCCACTTT